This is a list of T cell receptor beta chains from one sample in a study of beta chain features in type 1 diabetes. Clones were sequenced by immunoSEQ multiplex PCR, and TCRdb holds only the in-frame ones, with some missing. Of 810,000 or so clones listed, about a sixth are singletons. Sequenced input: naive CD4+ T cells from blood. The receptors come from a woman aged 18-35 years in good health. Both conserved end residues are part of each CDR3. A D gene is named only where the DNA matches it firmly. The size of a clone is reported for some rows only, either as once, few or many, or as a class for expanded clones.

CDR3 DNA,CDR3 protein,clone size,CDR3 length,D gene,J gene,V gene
TGTGCCAGCAGCCAAACTACGAACACCGGGGAGCTGTTTTTT,CASSQTTNTGELFF,NA,14,NA,TRBJ2-2,TRBV6-6
TGTGCCAGCGGCAAAGCTAAAACAGATACGCAGTATTTT,CASGKAKTDTQYF,NA,13,NA,TRBJ2-3,TRBV7-2
TGTGCCAGCAGTTTCAGGGGGCGGGCTGGGGCCAACGTCCTGACTTTC,CASSFRGRAGANVLTF,few,16,TRBD1,TRBJ2-6,TRBV28
TGTGCCAGCAGTGACCCAGGGGGCTTATACAATGAGCAGTTCTTC,CASSDPGGLYNEQFF,few,15,TRBD1,TRBJ2-1,TRBV2
TGCGCCAGCAGCTCCGGGGCGACTAGCGGGAGAGGAGATACGCAGTATTTT,CASSSGATSGRGDTQYF,NA,17,TRBD2,TRBJ2-3,TRBV5-1
TGCGCCAGCAGTCTGATGTGGAGGGGAAGACAAGAGACCCAGTACTTC,CASSLMWRGRQETQYF,NA,16,NA,TRBJ2-5,TRBV5-1
TGCGCCAGCAGCTCCGGGACAGGGGTGGAAGCTTTCTTT,CASSSGTGVEAFF,NA,13,TRBD1,TRBJ1-1,TRBV5-1
TGTGCCAGCAGCTTAGCCCAGTTCCCCCATGGCGGCTACACCTTC,CASSLAQFPHGGYTF,NA,15,NA,TRBJ1-2,TRBV7-9
TGTGCCAGTAGTATAGGACAGTATAGCAATCAGCCCCAGCATTTT,CASSIGQYSNQPQHF,NA,15,NA,TRBJ1-5,TRBV19
TGTGCCAGCAGTTTACCCAGGGGGCGAGGGTGGACAGATACGCAGTATTTT,CASSLPRGRGWTDTQYF,few,17,TRBD1,TRBJ2-3,TRBV28
TGTGCCAGCAACTTAGGACAGGGAAAGAACGAGCAGTACTTC,CASNLGQGKNEQYF,few,14,TRBD1,TRBJ2-7,TRBV6-6
TGTGCCAGCATAAGGTTCGGCACAGATACGCAGTATTTT,CASIRFGTDTQYF,NA,13,NA,TRBJ2-3,TRBV7-9
TGTGCCAGCAACGTCCTGAGGGCCTGGACGGAAGCTTTCTTT,CASNVLRAWTEAFF,few,14,NA,TRBJ1-1,TRBV28
TGTGCCAGCAGTGACCCTACTAGCGGGAGATCGTCCGGGGAGCTGTTTTTT,CASSDPTSGRSSGELFF,NA,17,TRBD2,TRBJ2-2,TRBV25-1
TGTGCCATCAAAGGACAGGAATATAGCAATCAGCCCCAGCATTTT,CAIKGQEYSNQPQHF,few,15,TRBD1,TRBJ1-5,TRBV6-5
TGTGCCAGCAACCGTGTTGGGCGGAGCACCGGGGAGCTGTTTTTT,CASNRVGRSTGELFF,NA,15,NA,TRBJ2-2,TRBV27
TGTGCCAGCTCACCAACTAGCGGGAGAAGGGATACGCAGTATTTT,CASSPTSGRRDTQYF,NA,15,TRBD2,TRBJ2-3,TRBV18
TGCAGCGTTGGGGACCCCCCGGGGCCCCACTCCTACGAGCAGTACTTC,CSVGDPPGPHSYEQYF,few,16,NA,TRBJ2-7,TRBV29-1
TGTGCCACCAGCAGAGATCTCGGACTAGCGGTAAATGAGCAGTTCTTC,CATSRDLGLAVNEQFF,NA,16,TRBD2,TRBJ2-1,TRBV15
TGCAGTGCCCCCCGGAGGTACGAGCAGTACTTC,CSAPRRYEQYF,NA,11,NA,TRBJ2-7,TRBV20-1
TGTGCCAGCTCACCACCGGACAGGGGGTTTTTCTATGGCTACACCTTC,CASSPPDRGFFYGYTF,few,16,TRBD1,TRBJ1-2,TRBV18
TGCGCCAGCAGCCAGAGACCCTCGGGGGAGCAGTACTTC,CASSQRPSGEQYF,NA,13,NA,TRBJ2-7,TRBV4-3
TGTGCCAGCTCACCACCAGAAAATGGGGAGACCCAGTACTTC,CASSPPENGETQYF,NA,14,NA,TRBJ2-5,TRBV18
TGCGCCAGCAGCTTGTCTGCTCAGGGACCGAACACTGAAGCTTTCTTT,CASSLSAQGPNTEAFF,few,16,NA,TRBJ1-1,TRBV5-1
TGTGCCAGTAGTATAGCAGGAAGGGGGCACGGCTACACCTTC,CASSIAGRGHGYTF,NA,14,TRBD1,TRBJ1-2,TRBV19
TGTGCCAGCAGCTTCGACGGGACAGGGGTCAATGAGCAGTTCTTC,CASSFDGTGVNEQFF,few,15,TRBD1,TRBJ2-1,TRBV5-4
TGTGCCAGCAGCTTAAACGGCGCCTACAATGAGCAGTTCTTC,CASSLNGAYNEQFF,few,14,NA,TRBJ2-1,TRBV11-1
TGCGCCAGCAGCCAGACGAAAGGGCGGGAGCGGGACCTGCATGAGCAGTTCTTC,CASSQTKGRERDLHEQFF,NA,18,TRBD2,TRBJ2-1,TRBV4-3
TGTGCCATCAGTGTAGGTACGATGGCAGGGGGCACGGGCGAGCAGTACTTC,CAISVGTMAGGTGEQYF,few,17,TRBD1,TRBJ2-7,TRBV10-3
TGTGCCAGCAGTGCACCAACCCGGACAGGGGAGAATGAAAAACTGTTTTTT,CASSAPTRTGENEKLFF,few,17,TRBD1,TRBJ1-4,TRBV25-1
TGTGCCAGCTCGCAGGGTGTCCCGGGACTAGCGGCTCGCAATGAGCAGTTCTTC,CASSQGVPGLAARNEQFF,NA,18,TRBD2,TRBJ2-1,TRBV18
TGTGCCAGCAGCATGTTCGGGACAGGGGAAGAGACCCAGTACTTC,CASSMFGTGEETQYF,NA,15,TRBD1,TRBJ2-5,TRBV6-1
TGTGCCAGCAGTGACAAGGCTAGCGGGTCCTACGAGCAGTACTTC,CASSDKASGSYEQYF,few,15,TRBD2,TRBJ2-7,TRBV2
TGTGCCAGCAGTTTAAGGAATAGCAATCAGCCCCAGCATTTT,CASSLRNSNQPQHF,NA,14,NA,TRBJ1-5,TRBV28
TGTGCCAGCAGTTTGGGGGGGTCTGGGGCCAACGTCCTGACTTTC,CASSLGGSGANVLTF,few,15,TRBD2,TRBJ2-6,TRBV28
TGTGCAAGTCGCTCGAGACAGGGGGGAGATCAGCCCCAGCATTTT,CASRSRQGGDQPQHF,NA,15,NA,TRBJ1-5,TRBV12-2
TGTGCCAGCTCACCACCTAGCGGTTACGAGCAGTACTTC,CASSPPSGYEQYF,few,13,NA,TRBJ2-7,TRBV18
TGTGCCAGCAGCTTAGCTAGCAGGGTTTTGAACACTGAAGCTTTCTTT,CASSLASRVLNTEAFF,NA,16,NA,TRBJ1-1,TRBV11-2
TGTGCCAGCAGCTTAGCAGGGAGCGGGGAGCTGTTTTTT,CASSLAGSGELFF,NA,13,NA,TRBJ2-2,TRBV7-9
TGTGCCAGCAGTGACGGGACAGGCCAACCCTATGGCTACACCTTC,CASSDGTGQPYGYTF,few,15,TRBD1,TRBJ1-2,TRBV2
TGTGCCAGCAGTTTATACAATCAGCCCCAGCATTTT,CASSLYNQPQHF,once,12,NA,TRBJ1-5,TRBV28
TGTGCCAGCAGCGGTCGACTGAACTATGGCTACACCTTC,CASSGRLNYGYTF,few,13,NA,TRBJ1-2,TRBV7-2
TGTGCCAGCTCCTCTCTACCACAGGGAACAGTCACTGAAGCTTTCTTT,CASSSLPQGTVTEAFF,NA,16,NA,TRBJ1-1,TRBV18
TGTGCCAGCCGGAGGGCCGGGGGGGCCAAAAACATTCAGTACTTC,CASRRAGGAKNIQYF,NA,15,TRBD2,TRBJ2-4,TRBV27
TGTGCCAGCAGCTTAACCCCGGCCGGGGATGGCTACACCTTC,CASSLTPAGDGYTF,few,14,NA,TRBJ1-2,TRBV7-9
TGTGCCAGCAGCCTAGGGGGGGTCACTGAAGCTTTCTTT,CASSLGGVTEAFF,few,13,NA,TRBJ1-1,TRBV27
TGTGCCAGCAGCCGACAGCGGGACACTGAAGCTTTCTTT,CASSRQRDTEAFF,NA,13,NA,TRBJ1-1,TRBV7-3
TGTGCCAGCAGTTACTCGACCGCAGGGGCGGGCTATGGCTACACCTTC,CASSYSTAGAGYGYTF,NA,16,NA,TRBJ1-2,TRBV6-5
TGTGCCAGCAGCTGCAGACAGGGAGGAAGCCGTAGTGAAAAACTGTTTTTT,CASSCRQGGSRSEKLFF,NA,17,TRBD1,TRBJ1-4,TRBV7-2
TGTGCCAGCAGCCATTCGGGACTTCAAGAGCAGTACTTC,CASSHSGLQEQYF,few,13,NA,TRBJ2-7,TRBV27
TGTGCCAGCAGCTTACCGGGAGCGAAAAATGAGCAGTTCTTC,CASSLPGAKNEQFF,NA,14,NA,TRBJ2-1,TRBV7-6
TGCGCCAGCAGCCTCCGGACTAGTAGCACAGATACGCAGTATTTT,CASSLRTSSTDTQYF,NA,15,TRBD2,TRBJ2-3,TRBV5-1
TGTGCCAGCAGCCGAGTAACAGGGTTTGGCTACACCTTC,CASSRVTGFGYTF,NA,13,NA,TRBJ1-2,TRBV28